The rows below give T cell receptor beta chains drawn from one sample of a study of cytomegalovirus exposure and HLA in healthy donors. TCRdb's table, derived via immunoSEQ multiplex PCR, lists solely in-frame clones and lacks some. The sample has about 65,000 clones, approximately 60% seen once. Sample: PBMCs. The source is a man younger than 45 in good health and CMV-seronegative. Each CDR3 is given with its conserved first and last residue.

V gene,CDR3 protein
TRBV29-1,CSVGGGTGGYTF
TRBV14,CASSQEHSQNSPLHF
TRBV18,CASSPSSETQYF
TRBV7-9,CASSLSSDSYNEQFF
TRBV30,CAWSVQVDTGELFF
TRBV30,CAWAGTPSYNSPLHF
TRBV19,CASSMKTGDNSPLHF
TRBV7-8,CASSLDPRGSNEQYF
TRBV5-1,CASSFPRQGGTGELFF
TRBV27,CASSLGGQSLRFNSPLHF
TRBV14,CASSSGLNTEAFF
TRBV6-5,CASSYGGAGGHKQFF
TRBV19,CASSIRSNVLTF
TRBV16,CASSPRQGGGNTIYF
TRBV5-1,CASSLSTTDTQYF
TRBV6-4,CASISGETQYF
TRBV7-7,CASSLDSYNEQFF
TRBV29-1,CSFLGTGAYEQYF
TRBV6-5,CASTGTPETQYF
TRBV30,CAWEIAGPTDTQYF
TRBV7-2,CASSLVKRGYGYTF
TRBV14,CASSQDIFRFGEANEQFF
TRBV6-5,CASSSTGFSEAFF
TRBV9,CASSVGGGGYNEQFF
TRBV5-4,CASSRAGDSSYNEQFF
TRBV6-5,CASSGSPNEKLFF
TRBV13,CASFKPGAETQYF
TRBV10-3,CAISLTGSTDTQYF
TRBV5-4,CASSLRIIGTGGTYEQYF